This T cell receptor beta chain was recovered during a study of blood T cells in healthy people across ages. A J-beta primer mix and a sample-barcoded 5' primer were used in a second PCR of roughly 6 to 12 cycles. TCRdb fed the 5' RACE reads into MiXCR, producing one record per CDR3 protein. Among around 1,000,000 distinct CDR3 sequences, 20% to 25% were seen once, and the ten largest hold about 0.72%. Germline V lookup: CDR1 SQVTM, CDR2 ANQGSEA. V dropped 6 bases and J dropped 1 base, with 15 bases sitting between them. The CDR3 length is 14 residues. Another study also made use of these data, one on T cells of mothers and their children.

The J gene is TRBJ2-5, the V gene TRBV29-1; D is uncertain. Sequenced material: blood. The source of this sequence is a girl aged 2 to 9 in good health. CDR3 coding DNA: TGCAGCGTCTCATTGGGCCATCTCCAAGAGACCCAGTACTTC. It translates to CSVSLGHLQETQYF.